A selection of T cell receptor beta chains follows, all from one sample in a study of CD8+CD57+ T cells in acquired aplastic anemia. TCRdb passed the reads through MiXCR, listing each CDR3 protein once. The profile shows approximately 190,000 distinct CDR3 sequences, less than 60% of them singletons. The sample comprised sorted CD4+, CD8+, or CD8+CD57+ T cells (not recorded which) from PBMCs. The receptor source for this set is a human donor with aplastic anemia. CDR3s leave out the opening cysteine and the closing phenylalanine or tryptophan.

J: TRBJ2-7; V: TRBV3-1; CDR3: ASGQGGQYEQY
J: TRBJ2-3; V: TRBV5-1; CDR3: ASSPGTNTQADTQY
J: TRBJ2-7; V: TRBV30; CDR3: AWSTSSYSYEQY
J: TRBJ2-5; V: TRBV20-1; CDR3: SARVTGPGHMQETQY
J: TRBJ2-1; V: TRBV19; CDR3: ASGFTGYPYNEQF
J: TRBJ1-3; V: TRBV18; CDR3: ASSQGGVSGNTIY
J: TRBJ1-3; V: TRBV2; CDR3: ASTRFSGNTIY
J: TRBJ1-2; V: TRBV2; CDR3: ASRGRTGTGYT
J: TRBJ1-2; V: TRBV9; CDR3: ASSARDSRLDYGYT
J: TRBJ1-6; V: TRBV6-5; CDR3: ASSSSGTGYTPLH
J: TRBJ2-3; V: TRBV7-3; CDR3: ASSSTGSTDTQY
J: TRBJ2-7; V: TRBV5-1; CDR3: ASSKGTGQYEQY
J: TRBJ1-6; V: TRBV15; CDR3: ATSGGTYNSPLH
J: TRBJ1-1; V: TRBV4-1; CDR3: ASSQAATGSEAF
J: TRBJ1-2; V: TRBV2; CDR3: ASSLTGVHGYT
J: TRBJ1-1; V: TRBV5-1; CDR3: ASSFGAANTEAF
J: TRBJ2-7; V: TRBV11-1; CDR3: ASSLGLTPYEQY
J: TRBJ2-5; V: TRBV20-1; CDR3: SATDTGTRETQY
J: TRBJ1-2; V: TRBV20-1; CDR3: SGLSGQGGGYGYT
J: TRBJ2-1; V: TRBV20-1; CDR3: SARGPQGQGQF
J: TRBJ1-1; V: TRBV20-1; CDR3: SAINAGLEAF
J: TRBJ2-1; V: TRBV9; CDR3: ASSALAKSYNEQF
J: TRBJ2-1; V: TRBV4-2; CDR3: ASSQIRVAWDEQF
J: TRBJ1-1; V: TRBV25-1; CDR3: ATVQGNTEAF